The TCR beta chain described here comes from a study of cytomegalovirus exposure and HLA in healthy donors. General study findings and limits: The records held CMV serostatus as the only immune exposure information.

This clone was seen a few times. Its antigen is not identified. It was healthy bone marrow donors who served as donors. The ends were cut back, 2 bases at V and 2 bases at J, with 10 bases in the middle. Looked up from germline, CDR1 is GTSNPN and CDR2 is SVGIG (reference sequence). The CDR3 is 14 amino acids. A multiplex PCR was run with 60 Vbeta primers and 13 Jbeta primers. Assay used: immunoSEQ multiplex PCR; TCRdb lists only in-frame clones, some missing. Altogether about 250,000 clones are present, approximately 78% being singletons, with the ten largest covering around 0.44%. This receptor was identified in a boy aged 5-17 years in good health and CMV-seronegative. This chain joins TRBV30 and TRBJ1-5, with a weak D call TRBD1 (5 bases). The specimen sequenced was PBMCs. The CDR3 coding sequence is TGTGCCTGGAGTTCGGGGGTTGGCAATCAGCCCCAGCATTTT. This translates into CAWSSGVGNQPQHF.